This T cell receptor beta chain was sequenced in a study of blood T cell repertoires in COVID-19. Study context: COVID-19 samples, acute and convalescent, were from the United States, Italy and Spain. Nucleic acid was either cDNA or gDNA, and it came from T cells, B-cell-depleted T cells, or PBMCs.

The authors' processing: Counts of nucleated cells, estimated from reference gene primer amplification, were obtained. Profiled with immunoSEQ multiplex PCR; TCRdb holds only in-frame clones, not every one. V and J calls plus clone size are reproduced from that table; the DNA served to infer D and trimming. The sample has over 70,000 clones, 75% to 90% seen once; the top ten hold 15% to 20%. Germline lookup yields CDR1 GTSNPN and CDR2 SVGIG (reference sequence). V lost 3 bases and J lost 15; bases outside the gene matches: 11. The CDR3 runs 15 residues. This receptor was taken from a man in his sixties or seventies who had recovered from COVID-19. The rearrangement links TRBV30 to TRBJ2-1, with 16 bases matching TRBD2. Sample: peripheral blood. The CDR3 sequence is CAWRDPGLAGGPSFF. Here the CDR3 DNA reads TGTGCCTGGAGGGACCCGGGACTAGCGGGAGGGCCTTCGTTCTTC.